Below are 2 T cell receptor beta chains sequenced from a single sample in a study of blood T cells in healthy people across ages. The use of a sample-barcoded 5' primer and a J-beta primer mix characterized a second PCR of roughly 6 to 11 cycles. TCRdb independently ran MiXCR on the 5' RACE reads; one entry per CDR3 protein. The sample lists about 1.1 million distinct CDR3 sequences; around two fifths were seen once. Source material: blood. These receptors were taken from a young man in good health.

V and J are TRBV20-1 and TRBJ2-1; 9 bases are a match to TRBD2. The CDR3 is made up of 14 amino acids. The germline gives CDR1 DFQATT, CDR2 SNEGSKA (reference sequence). The V and J ends lost 1 base and 6 bases, in that order; junction bases with no gene match: 4. For the CDR3, the DNA is TGCAGTGCTAGAGTGCGGGGGGGCGTCAATGAGCAGTTCTTC. Its translation: CSARVRGGVNEQFF.

In regard to this clonotype: One junction end disagrees with the germline gene, perhaps due to a read error. The chain recombines TRBV5-1 with TRBJ2-3; no reliable D call. There are 13 residues in the CDR3. The germline gives CDR1 SGHRS, CDR2 YFSETQ. The CDR3 DNA follows: TGCGTCAGCAGCTTATCGACGGGAGATACGCAGTATTTT. Translating it yields CVSSLSTGDTQYF.